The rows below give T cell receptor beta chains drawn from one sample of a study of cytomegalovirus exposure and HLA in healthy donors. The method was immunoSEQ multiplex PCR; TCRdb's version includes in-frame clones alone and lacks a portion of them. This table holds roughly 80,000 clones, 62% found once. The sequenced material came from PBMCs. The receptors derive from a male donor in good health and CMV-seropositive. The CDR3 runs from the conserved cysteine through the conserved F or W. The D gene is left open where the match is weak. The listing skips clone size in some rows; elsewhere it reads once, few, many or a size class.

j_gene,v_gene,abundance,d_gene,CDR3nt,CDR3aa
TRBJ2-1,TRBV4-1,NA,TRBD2,TGCGCCAGCAGCGCCCCGACTAGCGGGAGTAGGAATGAGCAGTTCTTC,CASSAPTSGSRNEQFF
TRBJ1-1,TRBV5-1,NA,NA,TGCGCCAGCAGCTCCGGGTCGATTAACACTGAAGCTTTCTTT,CASSSGSINTEAFF
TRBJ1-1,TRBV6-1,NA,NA,TGTGCCAGCCTCGCTCGCGTCCCCACTGAAGCTTTCTTT,CASLARVPTEAFF
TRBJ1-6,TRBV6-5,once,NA,TGTGCCAGCAGTTTACGGGGGGGTTGGGATTCACCCCTCCACTTT,CASSLRGGWDSPLHF
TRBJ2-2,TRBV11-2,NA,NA,TGTGCCAGCACGGCTTCTGCGCGGACCGGGGAGCTGTTTTTT,CASTASARTGELFF
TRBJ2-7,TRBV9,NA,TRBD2,TGTGCCAGCACTCCTGGGACTAGCGGTTCCTACGAGCAGTACTTC,CASTPGTSGSYEQYF
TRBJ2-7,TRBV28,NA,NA,TGTGCCAGCAGTCAACAGGGTCTGTCCTACGAGCAGTACTTC,CASSQQGLSYEQYF
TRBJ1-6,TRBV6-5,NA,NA,TGTGCCAGCAGTTTTCCTGGGAGGGGGTCACCCCTCCACTTT,CASSFPGRGSPLHF
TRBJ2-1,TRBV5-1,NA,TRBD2,TGCGCCAGCAGCTCCAGCGGGGGCGGATACAATGAGCAGTTCTTC,CASSSSGGGYNEQFF
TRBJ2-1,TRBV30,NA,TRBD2,TGTGCCTGGAGTGTACGGGCGGGAGGCCGGAGTGAGCAGTTCTTC,CAWSVRAGGRSEQFF
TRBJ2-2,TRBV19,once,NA,TGTGCCAGTAGTATGGACAGGAGGGCAAGTGGCGGGGAGCTGTTTTTT,CASSMDRRASGGELFF
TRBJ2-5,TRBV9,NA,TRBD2,TGTGCCAGCAGCAAGGGACTAGCGGAAGAGACCCAGTACTTC,CASSKGLAEETQYF
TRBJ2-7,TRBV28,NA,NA,TGTGCCAGCAGTTCGACCGGGACGGGGGCCTACGAGCAGTACTTC,CASSSTGTGAYEQYF
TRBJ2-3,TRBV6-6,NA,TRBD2,TGTGCCAGCATGACTAGCGGGGGCACAGATACGCAGTATTTT,CASMTSGGTDTQYF
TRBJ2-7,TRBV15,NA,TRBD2,TGTGCCACCACAGCGGGGGAGGTCGGCGAGCAGTACTTC,CATTAGEVGEQYF
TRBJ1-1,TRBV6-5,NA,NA,TGTGCCAGCAGATTTTACGACATGAACACTGAAGCTTTCTTT,CASRFYDMNTEAFF
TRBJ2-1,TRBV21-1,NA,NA,TGTGCCAGCAGCAAAGAAGCGGGACTACCCCGCGGGAGGATCTCCTACAATGAGCAGTTCTTC,CASSKEAGLPRGRISYNEQFF
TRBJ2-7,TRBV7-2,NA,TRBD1,TGTGCCAGCAGCCTCCAGCCGGGACAGGGTTCCTACGAGCAGTACTTC,CASSLQPGQGSYEQYF
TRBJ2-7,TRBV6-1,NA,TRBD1,TGTGCCAGCAGGACAGGGGGCGAACGGTACTTC,CASRTGGERYF
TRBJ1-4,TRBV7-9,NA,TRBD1,TGTGCCAGCAGCCTTCCCACGGGACAGGGTAATGAAAAACTGTTTTTT,CASSLPTGQGNEKLFF
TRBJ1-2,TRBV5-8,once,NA,TGTGCCAGCAGCTTGGGAGGGGGATCATATGGCTACACCTTC,CASSLGGGSYGYTF
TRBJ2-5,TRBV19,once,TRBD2,TGTGCCAGTAGTATAGATTACGGGGGGGAGACCCAGTACTTC,CASSIDYGGETQYF
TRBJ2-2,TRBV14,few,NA,TGTGCCAGCAGCCAAGGGACAGCTATTACCGGGGAGCTGTTTTTT,CASSQGTAITGELFF
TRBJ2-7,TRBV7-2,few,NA,TGTGCCAGCGGCCGGGGGGCAAACTACGAGCAGTACTTC,CASGRGANYEQYF
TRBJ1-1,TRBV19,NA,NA,TGTGCCAGTAGTAAGGCACAGGGAAGGGCTGAAGCTTTCTTT,CASSKAQGRAEAFF
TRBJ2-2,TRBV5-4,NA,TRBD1,TGTGCCAGCAGCTCGGGACAGGGGGCGCCCGGGGAGCTGTTTTTT,CASSSGQGAPGELFF
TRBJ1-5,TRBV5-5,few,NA,TGTGCCAGCAGCTTGGAAGAGGGTGGGAGTCTTATCAATCAGCCCCAGCATTTT,CASSLEEGGSLINQPQHF
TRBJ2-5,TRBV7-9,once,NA,TGTGCCAGCAGCTTTGTACAGCCAGAGACCCAGTACTTC,CASSFVQPETQYF
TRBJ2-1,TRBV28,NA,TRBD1,TGTGCCAGCGGGACAGCTAGGGATCCGTTCTTC,CASGTARDPFF
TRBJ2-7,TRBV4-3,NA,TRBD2,TGCGCCAGCAGCCAAGATGAGGCTAGCGGGAGTTCGCCCCTAGGCCGCGAGCAGTACTTC,CASSQDEASGSSPLGREQYF
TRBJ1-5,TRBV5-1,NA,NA,TGCGCCAGCAGCTTGACAGGACACAATCAGCCCCAGCATTTT,CASSLTGHNQPQHF
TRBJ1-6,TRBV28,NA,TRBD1,TGTGCCAGCAGTTTAGCCGGGACAGGGGTTTCACCCCTCCACTTT,CASSLAGTGVSPLHF
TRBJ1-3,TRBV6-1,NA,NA,TGTGCCACCCGAGAAGTGTCCTCTGGAAACACCATATATTTT,CATREVSSGNTIYF
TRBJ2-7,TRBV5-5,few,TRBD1,TGTGCCAGCAGCTTCCGGGGACAGGCGGGCGAGCAGTACTTC,CASSFRGQAGEQYF
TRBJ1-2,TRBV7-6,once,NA,TGTGCCAGCAGCTCGACAGGTCGGGGCTACACCTTC,CASSSTGRGYTF